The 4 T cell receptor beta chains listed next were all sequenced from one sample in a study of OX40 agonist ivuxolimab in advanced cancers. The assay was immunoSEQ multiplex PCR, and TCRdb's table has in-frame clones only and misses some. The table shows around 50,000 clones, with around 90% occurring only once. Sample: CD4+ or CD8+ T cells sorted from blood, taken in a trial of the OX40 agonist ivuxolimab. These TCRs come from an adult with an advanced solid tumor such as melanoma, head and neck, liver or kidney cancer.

CDR3 bases: TGTGCCAGCACCAGGCCAGGGTTCGACTATGGCTACACCTTC. Protein: CASTRPGFDYGYTF. The chain combines TRBV6-1 with TRBJ1-2; D perhaps matches TRBD1 (5 bases). CDR3 length: 14 residues. Germline V gene lookup returns CDR1 MNHNS and CDR2 SASEGT. V was trimmed by 7 bases and J by 3 bases, leaving 15 bases between them.

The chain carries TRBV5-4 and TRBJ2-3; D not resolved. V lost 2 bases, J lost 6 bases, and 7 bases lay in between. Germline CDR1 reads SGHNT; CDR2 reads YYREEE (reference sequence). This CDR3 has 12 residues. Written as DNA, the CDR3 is TGTGCCAGCAGCTTCCGCGTCGATACGCAGTATTTT. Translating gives CASSFRVDTQYF. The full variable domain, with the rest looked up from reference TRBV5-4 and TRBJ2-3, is ETGVTQSPTHLIKTRGQQVTLRCSSQSGHNTVSWYQQALGQGPQFIFQYYREEENGRGNFPPRFSGLQFPNYSSELNVNALELDDSALYLCASSFRVDTQYFGPGTRLTVL.

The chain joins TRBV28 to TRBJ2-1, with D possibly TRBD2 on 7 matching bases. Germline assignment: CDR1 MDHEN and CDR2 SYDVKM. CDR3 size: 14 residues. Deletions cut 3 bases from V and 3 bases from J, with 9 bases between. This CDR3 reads CASSFRGGYNEQFF. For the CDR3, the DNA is TGTGCCAGCAGTTTTAGGGGGGGCTACAATGAGCAGTTCTTC.

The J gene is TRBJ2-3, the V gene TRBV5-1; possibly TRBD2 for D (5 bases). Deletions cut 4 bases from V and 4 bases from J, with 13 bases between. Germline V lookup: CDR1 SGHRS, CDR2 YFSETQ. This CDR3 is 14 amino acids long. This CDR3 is CASSERSGPDTQYF. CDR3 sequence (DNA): TGCGCCAGCAGCGAACGGAGCGGCCCAGATACGCAGTATTTT.